These T cell receptor beta chains were read from a single sample in a study of beta chain features in type 1 diabetes. Measured with immunoSEQ multiplex PCR; TCRdb has only the in-frame clones, and not every one. The sample includes tens of thousands of clones, more than 45% of them seen just once. Sequencing was carried out using central memory CD4+ T cells from blood. The receptors here all came from a man aged 30 to 45 with type 1 diabetes. Each CDR3 is given with its conserved first and last residue.

v_gene	j_gene	CDR3aa
TRBV14	TRBJ1-2	CASSQAGTTGYGYTF
TRBV7-8	TRBJ2-5	CASSFPVQETQYF
TRBV30	TRBJ1-2	CAWSNQKGDGYTF
TRBV6-6	TRBJ1-1	CASDRANTEAFF
TRBV2	TRBJ1-2	CASSLGEDYGYTF
TRBV15	TRBJ1-2	CATSPSQGDGYTF
TRBV7-2	TRBJ2-7	CASSSIGGSYEQYF
TRBV7-9	TRBJ1-2	CASSSTSGGYGYTF
TRBV19	TRBJ1-2	CASSITGQRDPYGYTF
TRBV9	TRBJ2-7	CASSPSTDSYEQYF
TRBV7-9	TRBJ2-7	CASSSGLAGGYEQYF